Below are 5 T cell receptor beta chains sequenced from a single sample in a study of T cells expressing NK-cell markers. TCRdb processed the 5' RACE reads again and assigns one entry to each CDR3 protein, with no DNA. The ten top clones account for approximately 17%, within a sample of some 110,000 distinct CDR3 sequences. Source material: blood T cells: a sorted CD56 or NKG2C T cell subset, CD4+ or CD8+ T cells, or bulk PBMC T cells (not recorded which). All receptors come from a woman aged 18-70 years in good health.

The rearrangement uses TRBV20-1 and TRBJ2-1; TCRdb reports TRBD2, a call that lacks DNA to check it against. There are 15 residues in the CDR3. The germline V gene encodes CDR1 DFQATT and CDR2 SNEGSKA (reference sequence). CDR3 region: CSPWGASGNYNEQFF.

The CDR3 protein is CATKSTGYYGYTF. V is TRBV24-1 and J is TRBJ1-2. This CDR3 is built from 13 residues. Germline V gives CDR1 KGHDR, CDR2 SFDVKD.

V and J are TRBV7-2 and TRBJ1-2; checking the TCRdb D call of TRBD1 is not possible without DNA. The CDR3 consists of 13 residues. Germline lookup yields CDR1 SGHTA and CDR2 FQGNSA. The CDR3 region is CASSTTGNDGYTF.

The chain's CDR3 is CASSLAGHTPVSYEQYF. The chain links TRBV11-1 to TRBJ2-7; TCRdb calls TRBD1, which cannot be checked without DNA. Germline lookup yields CDR1 SGHAT and CDR2 FQDESV (reference sequence). The CDR3 is 17 residues long.

V is TRBV20-1 and J is TRBJ2-3; there is no DNA to check the TCRdb D call of TRBD1. CDR1 is DFQATT, CDR2 SNEGSKA, per germline (reference sequence). This CDR3 comprises 12 residues. The CDR3 sequence is CSAAARADTQYF.